Shown below are 10 T cell receptor beta chains from a single sample sequenced in a study of blood T cell repertoires in COVID-19. Data came from immunoSEQ multiplex PCR; TCRdb stores just in-frame clones and leaves some out. The profile covers approximately 24,000 clones, with approximately 87% appearing a single time and less than 30% taken by the ten largest. The sample was peripheral blood. These receptors all come from a human donor with active COVID-19. The donor label of this sample is uncertain.

In nucleotides, the CDR3 is TGCGCCAGCAGCTCGGGGACTAGCGGGGGGCCTTACCAAGAGACCCAGTACTTC. It specifies CASSSGTSGGPYQETQYF. This chain connects TRBV5-1 to TRBJ2-5; 15 bases are a match to TRBD2. Germline CDR1 is SGHRS and CDR2 is YFSETQ. V was clipped by 3 bases and J by 0 bases; unmatched bases: 6. The CDR3 runs 18 residues.

The chain combines TRBV27 with TRBJ2-2; 7 nucleotides line up with TRBD2. Germline lookup yields CDR1 MNHEY and CDR2 SMNVEV (reference sequence). The CDR3 is made up of 16 amino acids. V dropped 1 base and J dropped 4; count of bases not matched to a gene: 6. The chain's CDR3 is CASSLYLAESTGELFF. The CDR3, as DNA: TGTGCCAGCAGTTTATACCTAGCGGAAAGCACCGGGGAGCTGTTTTTT.

V and J are TRBV6-5 and TRBJ2-7, with D uncertain. The CDR3 consists of 14 residues. Germline-derived CDR1 and CDR2 are MNHEY and SVGAGI. Trimming shortened V by 10 bases and J by 3 bases, and 19 bases separated the two germline ends. The CDR3: CATFSQAPFYEQYF. In nucleotides, the CDR3 is TGTGCCACCTTCTCCCAGGCCCCCTTCTACGAGCAGTACTTC.

The chain employs TRBV18 and TRBJ1-4; D unclear. The CDR3 length is 14 residues. V was pared by 6 bases and J by 1 base, with 9 bases between. In germline, CDR1 is KGHSH, CDR2 LQKENI. The CDR3 region is CASSEAQTNEKLFF. The CDR3 nucleotides read TGTGCCAGCTCGGAGGCACAAACTAATGAAAAACTGTTTTTT.

The J gene is TRBJ1-2, the V gene TRBV14; D remains unclear. Germline CDR1 SGHDN, CDR2 FVKESK. Deletions cut 0 bases from V and 3 bases from J, with 5 bases between. The CDR3 contains 13 residues. The CDR3 sequence: CASSQDVDYGYTF. The CDR3 coding sequence is TGTGCCAGCAGCCAAGATGTAGACTATGGCTACACCTTC.

The rearrangement joins TRBV19 to TRBJ1-1; D gene unclear. Trimming left V 3 bases short and J 0 bases short, with 8 bases between. The CDR3 consists of 14 residues. CDR1 is LNHDA and CDR2 is SQIVND in the germline V gene (reference sequence). CDR3 region: CASSMEQMNTEAFF. The CDR3 nucleotides are TGTGCCAGTAGTATGGAACAGATGAACACTGAAGCTTTCTTT.

In its sample, this clone was seen once. This sequence joins TRBV5-4 and TRBJ2-5; maybe TRBD1 (6 bases). V was clipped by 2 bases and J by 4 bases, with 9 bases between them. Germline CDR1 SGHNT, CDR2 YYREEE (reference sequence). This CDR3 has 13 residues. The CDR3 DNA reads as TGTGCCAGCAGCTTCAAAGGGGGAGAGACCCAGTACTTC. It is translated as CASSFKGGETQYF.

The gene calls are TRBV7-3 and TRBJ1-2; TRBD1 aligns across 12 bases. With V trimmed by 5 bases and J by 8 bases, 3 bases remained unmatched. From germline, CDR1 is SGHTA and CDR2 FQGTGA. CDR3 size: 13 residues. The CDR3 region is CASSEGQGAGYTF. DNA for the CDR3: TGTGCCAGCAGCGAGGGACAGGGGGCGGGCTACACCTTC. Supplemented by reference TRBV7-3 and TRBJ1-2, the full variable domain reads GAGVSQTPSNKVTEKGKYVELRCDPISGHTALYWYRQSLGQGPEFLIYFQGTGAADDSGLPNDRFFAVRPEGSVSTLKIQRTERGDSAVYLCASSEGQGAGYTFGSGTRLTVV.

This chain connects TRBV19 to TRBJ1-2, with D uncertain. Germline lookup yields CDR1 LNHDA and CDR2 SQIVND (reference sequence). Trimming left V 5 bases short and J 5 bases short, with 15 bases between. The CDR3 is 14 residues long. CDR3 sequence: CASSLESIGYGYTF. CDR3 in DNA: TGTGCCAGTAGTTTGGAATCAATCGGGTATGGCTACACCTTC.

The rearrangement links TRBV19 to TRBJ1-5; unclear D gene. Germline CDR1 LNHDA, CDR2 SQIVND (reference sequence). Trimming removed 5 bases at V and 0 bases at J, with 8 bases between. CDR3 length: 14 residues. CDR3 loop: CASSPKHSNQPQHF. The DNA for the CDR3 is TGTGCCAGTAGTCCCAAGCATAGCAATCAGCCCCAGCATTTT.